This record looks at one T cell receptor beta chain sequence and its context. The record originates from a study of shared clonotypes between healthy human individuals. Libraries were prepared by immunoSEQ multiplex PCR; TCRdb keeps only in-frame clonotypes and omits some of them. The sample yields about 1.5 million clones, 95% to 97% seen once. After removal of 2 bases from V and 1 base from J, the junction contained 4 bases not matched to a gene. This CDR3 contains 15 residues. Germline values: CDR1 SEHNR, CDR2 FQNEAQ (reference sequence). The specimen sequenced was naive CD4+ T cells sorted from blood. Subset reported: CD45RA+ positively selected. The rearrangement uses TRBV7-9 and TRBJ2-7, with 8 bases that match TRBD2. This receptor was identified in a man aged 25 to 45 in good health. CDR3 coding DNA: TGTGCCAGCAGCTTAAGGACTAGCAGATCCTACGAGCAGTACTTC. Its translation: CASSLRTSRSYEQYF.